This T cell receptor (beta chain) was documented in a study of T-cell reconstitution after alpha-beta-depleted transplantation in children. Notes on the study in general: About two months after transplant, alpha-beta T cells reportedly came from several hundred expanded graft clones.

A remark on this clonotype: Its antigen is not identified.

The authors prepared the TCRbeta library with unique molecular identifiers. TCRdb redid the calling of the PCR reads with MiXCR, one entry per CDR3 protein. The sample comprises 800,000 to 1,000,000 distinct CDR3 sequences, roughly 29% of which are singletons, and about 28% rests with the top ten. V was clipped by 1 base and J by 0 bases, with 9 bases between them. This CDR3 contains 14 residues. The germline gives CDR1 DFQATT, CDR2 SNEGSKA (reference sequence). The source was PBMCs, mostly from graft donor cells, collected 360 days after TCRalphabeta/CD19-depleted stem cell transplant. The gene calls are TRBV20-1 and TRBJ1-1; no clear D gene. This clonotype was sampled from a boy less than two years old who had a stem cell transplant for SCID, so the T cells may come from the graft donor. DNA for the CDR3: TGCAGTGCTAGAGGGCAGTCAATGAACACTGAAGCTTTCTTT. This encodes CSARGQSMNTEAFF.